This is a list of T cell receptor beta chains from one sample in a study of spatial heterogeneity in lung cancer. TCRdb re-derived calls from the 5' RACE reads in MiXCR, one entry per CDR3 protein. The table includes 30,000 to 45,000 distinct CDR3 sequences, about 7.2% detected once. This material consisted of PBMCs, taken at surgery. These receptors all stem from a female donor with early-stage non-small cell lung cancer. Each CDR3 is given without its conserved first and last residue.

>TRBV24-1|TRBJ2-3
ATRSAGGTDTQY
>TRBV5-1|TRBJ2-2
ASSRDFGELF
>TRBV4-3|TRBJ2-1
ASSQDGLARNEQF
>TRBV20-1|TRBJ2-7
SAVRLREPYEQY
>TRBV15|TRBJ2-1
ATSVRQEGEQF
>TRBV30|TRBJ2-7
AWSPDIYEQY
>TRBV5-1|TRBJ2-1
ASSPGLRVYNEQF
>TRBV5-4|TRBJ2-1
ASSFITGTGSYNEQF
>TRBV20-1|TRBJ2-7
SAPRDRDTYEQY
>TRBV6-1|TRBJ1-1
ASSELVEAF